Below are 16 T cell receptor beta chains sequenced from a single sample in a study of blood T cell repertoires in COVID-19 (TCRdb year 2020). The library was obtained by the immunoSEQ multiplex PCR assay. TCRdb limited this immuneACCESS table to in-frame rearrangements with V and J called. A share of clones is missing; checked studies link under half to unresolved V genes, and the rest is unexplained. In this sample the table shows roughly 39,000 clones, approximately 89% of which occur a single time. The top ten clonotypes cover around 9% of the sample. The specimen was peripheral blood. These receptors originate from a woman in her 70s with acute or convalescent COVID-19.

The chain employs TRBV4-3 and TRBJ2-3, with TRBD2 matching 14 bases. V trimming: 3 bases; J trimming: 15 bases; junction bases outside the gene matches: 11. The length of the CDR3 is 15 residues. Germline CDR1 LGHNA, CDR2 YSLEER. CDR3 region: CASSQTGLAGAVSYF. The CDR3 nucleotides read TGCGCCAGCAGCCAGACGGGACTAGCGGGGGCCGTCTCCTATTTT.

This clone showed up just a few times. The CDR3 here is CASSYQDGGNEQFF. CDR3 nucleotides: TGTGCCAGCAGTTACCAGGACGGAGGCAATGAGCAGTTCTTC. The chain has TRBV6-5 and TRBJ2-1; tentatively, D is TRBD2 (5 bases). V lost 2 bases and J lost 6, with 11 bases in between. This CDR3 contains 14 residues. Germline CDR1 MNHEY, CDR2 SVGAGI.

This clone was detected a few times. The rearrangement uses TRBV12-3 or TRBV12-4 and TRBJ2-7, with D uncertain. Deletions cut 0 bases from V and 0 bases from J, with 3 bases between. CDR3 length: 13 amino acids. In nucleotides, the CDR3 is TGTGCCAGCAGTTTAGCCTCCTCCTACGAGCAGTACGTC. It encodes CASSLASSYEQYV.

The chain has TRBV18 and TRBJ1-1; maybe TRBD1 (5 bases). The CDR3 extends over 14 amino acids. Germline V gene lookup returns CDR1 KGHSH and CDR2 LQKENI. Trimming left V 6 bases short and J 6 bases short, with 17 bases between. The CDR3 here is CASSQRQTVPEAFF. The CDR3 bases are TGTGCCAGCTCTCAAAGACAGACAGTCCCTGAAGCTTTCTTT.

CDR3 in amino acids: CASTGADTGELFF. As DNA, the CDR3 is TGTGCCAGTACAGGGGCAGACACCGGGGAGCTGTTTTTT. The V gene is TRBV19, the J gene TRBJ2-2, with D perhaps matching TRBD1 (6 bases). The CDR3 contains 13 residues. CDR1 is LNHDA, CDR2 SQIVND, per germline (reference sequence). Trimming left V 7 bases short and J 3 bases short, with 9 bases between.

The chain recombines TRBV2 with TRBJ2-3; D is unresolved. Germline assignment: CDR1 SNHLY and CDR2 FYNNEI. The CDR3 loop spans 14 amino acids. V gave up 1 base and J gave up 2 bases, with 7 bases separating them. DNA for the CDR3: TGTGCCAGCAGTGAAGGGGCTTACACAGATACGCAGTATTTT. It yields the protein CASSEGAYTDTQYF.

This clone has more than one count but fewer than ten. V usage is TRBV12-3 or TRBV12-4 and J usage is TRBJ2-3; tentative D call: TRBD1 (5 bases). Trimming took 6 bases from V and 5 from J, leaving 9 bases between them. CDR3 length equals 12 residues. Here the CDR3 DNA reads TGTGCCAGCAGCCCTAGGGGAGATACGCAGTATTTT. Translated: CASSPRGDTQYF.

This chain uses TRBV6-1 with TRBJ2-5; D gene uncertain. V was pared by 2 bases and J by 2 bases, with 3 bases between. The length of the CDR3 is 12 residues. CDR1 and CDR2 (germline): MNHNS, SASEGT. The CDR3 DNA sequence: TGTGCCAGCAGTGAACAGCAAGAGACCCAGTACTTC. Translation gives CASSEQQETQYF.

The chain combines TRBV10-3 with TRBJ2-1; the match to TRBD1 covers 9 bases. The CDR3 is 15 residues long. Germline assignment: CDR1 ENHRY and CDR2 SYGVKD. V shed 5 bases and J 5 bases; nucleotides not matched to a gene: 7. The DNA of the CDR3 is TGTGCCATCAGTCGGCCGGGACAGGGAAACAATGAGCAGTTCTTC. Residues: CAISRPGQGNNEQFF.

This chain connects TRBV29-1 to TRBJ1-5, with D perhaps matching TRBD1 (6 bases). Germline loops: CDR1 SQVTM, CDR2 ANQGSEA. The CDR3 is made up of 13 amino acids. V was clipped by 6 bases and J by 9 bases, with 18 bases between them. CDR3 protein: CSVDFTGFGPQHF. The CDR3 coding sequence is TGCAGCGTGGATTTCACAGGGTTCGGGCCCCAGCATTTT.

The gene calls are TRBV27 and TRBJ2-7; 9 bases agree with TRBD2. Germline CDR1 and CDR2: MNHEY and SMNVEV (reference sequence). The CDR3 length is 13 residues. J gave up 4 bases and V 3 bases, and 1 base lay outside the gene matches. CDR3 loop: CASSLRGGYEQYV. The CDR3 bases are TGTGCCAGCAGTTTGCGGGGGGGTTACGAGCAGTACGTC.

The rearrangement uses TRBV9 and TRBJ1-6, with D possibly being TRBD1 (6 bases). V gave up 2 bases and J gave up 13 bases, with 22 bases separating them. The CDR3 covers 16 residues. Per germline, CDR1 SGDLS and CDR2 YYNGEE. CDR3 amino acids: CASSVGPGQGREPLHF. The CDR3 region has the DNA TGTGCCAGCAGCGTGGGGCCGGGACAAGGCCGCGAGCCCCTCCACTTT.

This clone was counted once. V usage is TRBV5-8 and J usage is TRBJ1-5, with unresolved D. Trimming cost V 4 bases and J 0 bases, with 14 bases left between them. This CDR3 spans 16 amino acids. Germline CDR1 reads SGHTS; CDR2 reads YDEGEE. In DNA form, the CDR3 reads TGTGCCAGCAGCCAAACTCCGGGGTATAGCAATCAGCCCCAGCATTTT. Its translation: CASSQTPGYSNQPQHF.

The V call is TRBV6-4, the J call TRBJ1-1, with D uncertain. Trimming took off 2 bases at V and 5 bases at J, with 9 bases between the two ends. The CDR3 consists of 13 residues. Germline V gene data show CDR1 as MRHNA and CDR2 as SNTAGT. The CDR3 loop reads CASSDGPATEAFF. The CDR3 DNA follows: TGTGCCAGCAGTGACGGGCCGGCGACTGAAGCTTTCTTT.

The chain combines TRBV6-2 or TRBV6-3 with TRBJ1-2, with D unresolved. CDR1 is MNHEY, CDR2 SVGEGT, per germline. The CDR3 length is 12 residues. V lost 2 bases and J 8 bases, leaving 9 bases between the germline ends. CDR3 region: CASSYAGGGYTF. CDR3 nucleotides: TGTGCCAGCAGTTACGCCGGCGGGGGCTACACCTTC.

The chain uses TRBV7-2 and TRBJ2-1; D may be TRBD1 (5 bases). Germline V lookup: CDR1 SGHTA, CDR2 FQGNSA. Trimming removed 6 bases from V and 0 bases from J, with 12 bases in between. This CDR3 region has 15 residues. CDR3 sequence: CASRPDRTSYNEQFF. The CDR3 DNA follows: TGTGCCAGCAGACCCGACAGAACCTCCTACAATGAGCAGTTCTTC. The full variable domain, rest sourced from reference TRBV7-2 and TRBJ2-1, is GAGVSQSPSNKVTEKGKDVELRCDPISGHTALYWYRQSLGQGLEFLIYFQGNSAPDKSGLPSDRFSAERTGGSVSTLTIQRTQQEDSAVYLCASRPDRTSYNEQFFGPGTRLTVL.